The rows below give T cell receptor beta chains drawn from one sample of a study of vaccination and CD4 T cells after COVID-19. Their recognized antigens are unknown. TCRdb re-called the PCR reads through MiXCR, storing one row per CDR3 protein. The sample has under 25,000 distinct CDR3 sequences, around three fifths seen once. Sequencing input: CD4+ T cells from blood, cultured in vitro. These receptors originate from a human donor who had recovered from COVID-19. The CDR3 runs from the conserved cysteine through the conserved F or W. A D gene is named only where the DNA matches it firmly. Size values are once, few and many counts, or a class for expanded clones, and some rows have none.

once	TRBV10-3	NA	TRBJ1-3	16	TGTGCCATCAGTGAGTCTCCGGTGGGCTCTGGAAACACCATATATTTT	CAISESPVGSGNTIYF
NA	TRBV20-1	NA	TRBJ2-3	17	TGCAGTGCTATAAGTGGGGGGGCGTCAACTAGCACAGATACGCAGTATTTT	CSAISGGASTSTDTQYF
NA	TRBV6-2/TRBV6-3	NA	TRBJ1-5	19	TGTGCCAGCAGTTACTCGATATTGTCTCAGAGAGGAAGAAATCAGCCCCAGCATTTT	CASSYSILSQRGRNQPQHF
NA	TRBV28	NA	TRBJ1-6	14	TGTGCCAGCAGTGGAGTAGGCTCAATTTCACCCCTCCACTTT	CASSGVGSISPLHF
NA	TRBV7-9	NA	TRBJ1-5	15	TGTGCCAGCAGCTTGACCTCAGGGGATGATCAGCCCCAGCATTTT	CASSLTSGDDQPQHF
NA	TRBV19	NA	TRBJ1-4	14	TGTGCCAGTAAGAGGGCCAGCTTATCTGAAAAACTGTTTTTT	CASKRASLSEKLFF
NA	TRBV19	TRBD1	TRBJ2-7	16	TGTGCCAGTAGTGCCCCCCCGGGACAGGGGACCTACGAGCAGTACTTC	CASSAPPGQGTYEQYF
NA	TRBV27	TRBD1	TRBJ1-4	15	TGTGCCAGCAGGAGGATCGGGACAGGGGTCGAAAAACTGTTTTTT	CASRRIGTGVEKLFF
few	TRBV20-1	NA	TRBJ1-2	12	TGCAGTGCCGGGCAGCGGACCTATGGCTACACCTTC	CSAGQRTYGYTF
NA	TRBV7-2	NA	TRBJ2-7	15	TGTGCCAGCAGCTTAGCGAGGGGCCTTACCTACGAGCAGTACTTC	CASSLARGLTYEQYF
NA	TRBV14	NA	TRBJ1-1	13	TGTGCCAGCAGCGACTGGGGGGGACGGGAAGCTTTCTTT	CASSDWGGREAFF
few	TRBV27	TRBD1	TRBJ1-2	14	TGTGCCAGCACTAAGACAGGGGGCGTCTATGGCTACACCTTC	CASTKTGGVYGYTF
NA	TRBV20-1	TRBD2	TRBJ2-5	15	TGCAGTGCCCTTCTCGGCGGGGGGGATGGGGAGACCCAGTACTTC	CSALLGGGDGETQYF
NA	TRBV11-3	NA	TRBJ1-1	15	TGTGCCAGCAGCTTAGAGGTCCTAACGAACACTGAAGCTTTCTTT	CASSLEVLTNTEAFF
NA	TRBV28	NA	TRBJ1-2	12	TGTGCCAGCAGTTTGTACAAGGGAGGCTACACCTTC	CASSLYKGGYTF
NA	TRBV20-1	TRBD1	TRBJ2-3	15	TGCAGTGCGACCAACAGGGGGCTAAGCAATCAGCCCCAGTATTTT	CSATNRGLSNQPQYF
NA	TRBV7-2	NA	TRBJ1-1	15	TGTGCCAGCACCTCGGGGGTGGCGGCGAACACTGAAGCTTTCTTT	CASTSGVAANTEAFF
few	TRBV7-8	NA	TRBJ2-7	13	TGTGCCAGCAGCCGCACCTCAGCCTACGAGCAGTACTTC	CASSRTSAYEQYF
NA	TRBV27	NA	TRBJ1-1	15	TGTGCCAGCAGTGGACAGAGGGGGTGGAACACTGAAGCTTTCTTT	CASSGQRGWNTEAFF
NA	TRBV15	NA	TRBJ2-7	15	TGTGCCACCAGCAGACAAGCAGGGTCCAGCTACGAGCAGTACTTC	CATSRQAGSSYEQYF
NA	TRBV15	NA	TRBJ1-1	14	TGTGCCACCAGCAGAGGGGGGACAAACACTGAAGCTTTCTTT	CATSRGGTNTEAFF
once	TRBV6-1	TRBD2	TRBJ2-1	13	TGTGCCAGCAGAGGACTAGCGTCCAATGAGCAGTTCTTC	CASRGLASNEQFF
NA	TRBV6-1	NA	TRBJ2-2	13	TGTGCCAGCAGGCCCAGAGGGGGCGGGGAGCTGTTTTTT	CASRPRGGGELFF
NA	TRBV30	NA	TRBJ2-2	15	TGTGCCTGGAGTGTAAGGCAATGGAGTCCCGGGGAGCTGTTTTTT	CAWSVRQWSPGELFF
NA	TRBV6-1	NA	TRBJ2-7	18	TGTGCCAGCAGTGAAGCGGCTTTCTTTTTCGGGAGCTCCTACGAGCAGTACTTC	CASSEAAFFFGSSYEQYF
NA	TRBV20-1	NA	TRBJ1-5	13	TGCAGTGCTAGAGATGTGGGGAATCAGCCCCAGCATTTT	CSARDVGNQPQHF
NA	TRBV7-3	NA	TRBJ1-1	14	TGTGCCAGCAGCTCAGGGGTTGGACGGATTGAAGCTTTCTTT	CASSSGVGRIEAFF
NA	TRBV6-1	NA	TRBJ2-1	14	TGTGCCGGAAAATATGACGAGGCGCGAAATGAGCAGTTCTTC	CAGKYDEARNEQFF
NA	TRBV6-5	NA	TRBJ1-6	15	TGTGCCAGCAGTTACTTTGGGTCTAAGAATTCACCCCTCCACTTT	CASSYFGSKNSPLHF
NA	TRBV19	TRBD2	TRBJ2-2	16	TGTGCCAGTAGTCTTACTAGCGGGGGCGGATCCGGGGAGCTGTTTTTT	CASSLTSGGGSGELFF
NA	TRBV19	NA	TRBJ1-1	13	TGTGCCAGTATTGGGGATAAGAACACTGAAGCTTTCTTT	CASIGDKNTEAFF
NA	TRBV27	NA	TRBJ2-7	14	TGTGCCAGCAGTGAGGGAGGGGGGGCCTACGAGCAGTACTTC	CASSEGGGAYEQYF
few	TRBV20-1	TRBD1	TRBJ1-1	15	TGCAGTGCTGAAAACCACAGGGGCGGGTACACTGAAGCTTTCTTT	CSAENHRGGYTEAFF
once	TRBV6-1	NA	TRBJ1-2	16	TGTGCCAGCAGTCAGAGGTCCAGGGAACGCTTTGGGGGCTACACCTTC	CASSQRSRERFGGYTF
NA	TRBV10-3	NA	TRBJ2-7	17	TGTGCCATCAGTGAGTCGAGAGAGCACAGGGCCACCTACGAGCAGTACTTC	CAISESREHRATYEQYF
NA	TRBV15	NA	TRBJ2-5	15	TGTGCCACCAGTCCTGCACTGGCGGTCCAAGAGACCCAGTACTTC	CATSPALAVQETQYF
NA	TRBV12-3/TRBV12-4	TRBD1	TRBJ1-5	15	TGTGCCAGCAGTTTAAGGACAGGGAACAATCAGCCCCAGCATTTT	CASSLRTGNNQPQHF
NA	TRBV6-1	NA	TRBJ1-5	15	TGTGCCAGCAGTGAAGCGGGCGGAGGGTATCAGCCCCAGCATTTT	CASSEAGGGYQPQHF
few	TRBV7-2	NA	TRBJ1-1	13	TGTGCCAGCAGCTTAGAGAGGAACACTGAAGCTTTCTTT	CASSLERNTEAFF